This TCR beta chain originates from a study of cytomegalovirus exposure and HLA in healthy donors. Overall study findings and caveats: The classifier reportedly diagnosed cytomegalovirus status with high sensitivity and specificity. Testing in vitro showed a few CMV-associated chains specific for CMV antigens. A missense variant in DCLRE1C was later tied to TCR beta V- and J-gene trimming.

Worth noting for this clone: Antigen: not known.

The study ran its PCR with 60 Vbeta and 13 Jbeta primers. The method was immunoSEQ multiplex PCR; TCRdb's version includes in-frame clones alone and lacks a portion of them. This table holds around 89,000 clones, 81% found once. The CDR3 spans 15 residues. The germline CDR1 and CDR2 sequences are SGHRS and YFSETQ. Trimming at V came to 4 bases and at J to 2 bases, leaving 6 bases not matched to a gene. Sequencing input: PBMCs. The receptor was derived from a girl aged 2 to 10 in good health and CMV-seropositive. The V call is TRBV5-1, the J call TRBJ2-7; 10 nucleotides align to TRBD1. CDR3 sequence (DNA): TGCGCCAGCAGCCAGCCCGGGACAGGGGCCTACGAGCAGTACTTC. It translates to CASSQPGTGAYEQYF.